This is a list of T cell receptor beta chains from one sample in a study of blood T cells in healthy people across ages. One entry per CDR3 protein results from TCRdb running MiXCR on the 5' RACE reads. The sample carries about 970,000 distinct CDR3 sequences, roughly half recorded once. The sequenced sample consisted of blood. The receptors derive from a woman aged 60-75 years in good health. CDR3s include the opening cysteine and the closing phenylalanine or tryptophan. The order of the fields is V gene, J gene, CDR3 protein.

TRBV3-1	TRBJ1-4	CASSQVPDGTGGKLFF
TRBV12-5	TRBJ2-3	CASGSRDRVPDTQYF
TRBV7-9	TRBJ2-2	CAILHPVTGELFF
TRBV3-1	TRBJ2-1	CASSQDLAINEQFF
TRBV9	TRBJ2-1	CASTRRGDYNEQFF
TRBV4-2	TRBJ2-3	CASSQQPTDTQYF
TRBV5-1	TRBJ2-1	CASSSVGPMTNNEQFF
TRBV27	TRBJ2-3	CASSLRGVPDTQYF
TRBV14	TRBJ2-5	CASSQDGWYQETQYF
TRBV7-2	TRBJ2-1	CASRTRQGGNEQFF
TRBV29-1	TRBJ2-1	CSVSPNEQFF
TRBV28	TRBJ1-2	CASSMNWAISPGYTF
TRBV4-3	TRBJ2-5	CASSQDPWQTQYF
TRBV12-3/TRBV12-4	TRBJ2-3	CASSWREGTDVQYF
TRBV6-6	TRBJ1-1	CASSYSAGQGGEAFF
TRBV12-3/TRBV12-4	TRBJ2-1	CASSGLGPEQFF
TRBV27	TRBJ1-2	CASSLDRGARYGYTF
TRBV18	TRBJ1-2	CASSPGTEVCGYTF
TRBV4-1	TRBJ2-1	CASSLGPLKGNEQFF
TRBV25-1	TRBJ2-6	CASSDPGTGANVLTF
TRBV7-9	TRBJ2-1	CATGTRVYEQFF
TRBV20-1	TRBJ2-7	CSALPMRYEQYF
TRBV20-1	TRBJ1-5	CSAKSLPGQGVSQPQHF
TRBV29-1	TRBJ2-6	CSVGWGGGSGANVLTF
TRBV7-9	TRBJ2-7	CASSGPETYEQYF